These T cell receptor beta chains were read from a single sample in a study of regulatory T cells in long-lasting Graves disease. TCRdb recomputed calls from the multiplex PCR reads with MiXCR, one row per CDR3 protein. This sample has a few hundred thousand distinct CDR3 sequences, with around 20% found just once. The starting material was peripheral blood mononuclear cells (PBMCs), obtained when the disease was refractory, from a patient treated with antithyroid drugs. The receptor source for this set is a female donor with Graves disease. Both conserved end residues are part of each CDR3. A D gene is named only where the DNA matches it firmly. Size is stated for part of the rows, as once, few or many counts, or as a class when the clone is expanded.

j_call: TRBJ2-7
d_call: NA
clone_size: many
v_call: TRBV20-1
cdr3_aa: CSAEQDSYEQYF
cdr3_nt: TGCAGTGCTGAACAGGATTCCTACGAGCAGTACTTC

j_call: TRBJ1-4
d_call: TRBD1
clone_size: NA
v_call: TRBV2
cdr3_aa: CASSSGTAGEKLFF
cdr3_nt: TGTGCCAGCAGCTCCGGGACAGCAGGAGAAAAACTGTTTTTT

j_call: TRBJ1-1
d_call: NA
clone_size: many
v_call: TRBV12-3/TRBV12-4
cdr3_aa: CASSWTGNTEAFF
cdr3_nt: TGTGCCAGCAGTTGGACGGGGAACACTGAAGCTTTCTTT

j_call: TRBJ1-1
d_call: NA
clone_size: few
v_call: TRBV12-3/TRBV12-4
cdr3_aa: CASSSKGGVSLVTEAFF
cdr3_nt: TGTGCCAGCAGTTCGAAGGGGGGGGTTTCCTTGGTCACTGAAGCTTTCTTT

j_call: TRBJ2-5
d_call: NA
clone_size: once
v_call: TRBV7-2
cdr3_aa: CASSRERETQYF
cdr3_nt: TGTGCCAGCAGCCGCGAGCGAGAGACCCAGTACTTC

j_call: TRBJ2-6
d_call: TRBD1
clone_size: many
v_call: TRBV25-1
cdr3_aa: CASSGRGPGANVLTF
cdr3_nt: TGTGCCAGCAGTGGCAGGGGGCCTGGGGCCAACGTCCTGACTTTC

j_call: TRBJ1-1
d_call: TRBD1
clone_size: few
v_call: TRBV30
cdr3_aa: CAWRANHRGITEAFF
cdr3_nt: TGTGCCTGGAGGGCCAACCACAGGGGAATCACTGAAGCTTTCTTT

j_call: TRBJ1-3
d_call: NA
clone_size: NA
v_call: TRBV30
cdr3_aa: CAWSGGPIGLSGNTIYF
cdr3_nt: TGTGCCTGGAGTGGAGGACCGATCGGACTCTCTGGAAACACCATATATTTT

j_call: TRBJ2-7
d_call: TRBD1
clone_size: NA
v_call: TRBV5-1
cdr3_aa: CASGGTGASYEQYF
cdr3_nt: TGCGCCAGCGGGGGCACAGGGGCCTCCTACGAGCAGTACTTC

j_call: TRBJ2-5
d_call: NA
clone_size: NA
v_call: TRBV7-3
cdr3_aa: CASSSKRDQETQYF
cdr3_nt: TGTGCCAGCAGCTCAAAGCGGGACCAAGAGACCCAGTACTTC

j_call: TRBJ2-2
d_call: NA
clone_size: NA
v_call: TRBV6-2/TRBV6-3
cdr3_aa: CASRVLENTGELFF
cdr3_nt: TGTGCCAGCAGGGTGTTGGAGAACACCGGGGAGCTGTTTTTT

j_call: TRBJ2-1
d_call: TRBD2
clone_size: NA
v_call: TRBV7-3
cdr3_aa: CATSPWEGYNEQFF
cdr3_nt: TGTGCCACGTCGCCTTGGGAGGGCTACAATGAGCAGTTCTTC

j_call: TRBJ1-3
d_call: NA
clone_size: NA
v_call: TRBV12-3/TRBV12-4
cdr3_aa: CASRTQGVGNTIYF
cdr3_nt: TGTGCCAGCAGGACACAGGGCGTTGGAAACACCATATATTTT

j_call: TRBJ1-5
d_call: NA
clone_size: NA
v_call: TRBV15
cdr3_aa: CATSRTVDGQPQHF
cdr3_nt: TGTGCCACCAGCAGGACAGTAGACGGTCAGCCCCAGCATTTT

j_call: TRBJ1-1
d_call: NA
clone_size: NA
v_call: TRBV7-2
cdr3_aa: CASSFYSGNTEAFF
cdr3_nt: TGTGCCAGCAGCTTTTATAGTGGGAACACTGAAGCTTTCTTT

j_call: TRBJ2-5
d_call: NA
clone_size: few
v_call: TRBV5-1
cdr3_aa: CASSLGFASRQETQYF
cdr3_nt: TGCGCCAGCAGCTTGGGTTTTGCGTCACGCCAAGAGACCCAGTACTTC

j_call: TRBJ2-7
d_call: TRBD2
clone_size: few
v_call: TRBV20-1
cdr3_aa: CSAWTSGRGYEQYF
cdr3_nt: TGCAGTGCATGGACTAGCGGGAGGGGATACGAGCAGTACTTC

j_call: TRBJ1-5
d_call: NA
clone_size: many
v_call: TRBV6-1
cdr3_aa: CASSQEGGTNQPQHF
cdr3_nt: TGTGCCAGCAGTCAAGAGGGTGGGACTAATCAGCCCCAGCATTTT

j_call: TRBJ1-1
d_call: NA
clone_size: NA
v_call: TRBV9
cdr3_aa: CASSVRGSTEAFF
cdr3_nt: TGTGCCAGCAGCGTAAGAGGGTCCACTGAAGCTTTCTTT

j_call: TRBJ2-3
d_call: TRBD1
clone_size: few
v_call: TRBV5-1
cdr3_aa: CASSLAGQGAADTQYF
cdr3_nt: TGCGCCAGCAGCTTGGCGGGACAGGGGGCCGCCGATACGCAGTATTTT

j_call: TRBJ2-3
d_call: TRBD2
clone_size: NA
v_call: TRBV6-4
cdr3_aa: CASSDAGGGSGTDTQYF
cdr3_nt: TGTGCCAGCAGTGACGCGGGAGGAGGATCTGGCACAGATACGCAGTATTTT

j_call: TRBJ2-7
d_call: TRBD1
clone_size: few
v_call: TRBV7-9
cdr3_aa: CASSRTTGPRYEQYF
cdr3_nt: TGTGCCAGCAGCCGAACGACAGGGCCCCGCTACGAGCAGTACTTC

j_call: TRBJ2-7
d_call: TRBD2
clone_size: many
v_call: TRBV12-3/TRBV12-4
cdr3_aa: CASTSLADAYEQYF
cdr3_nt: TGTGCCAGCACGTCACTAGCGGATGCCTACGAGCAGTACTTC

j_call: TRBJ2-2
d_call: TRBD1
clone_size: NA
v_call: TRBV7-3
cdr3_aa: CASSWDSAGELFF
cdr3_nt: TGTGCCAGCAGCTGGGACAGTGCGGGGGAGCTGTTTTTT

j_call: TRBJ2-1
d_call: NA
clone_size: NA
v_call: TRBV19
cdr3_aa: CASTGMDADNEQFF
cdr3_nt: TGTGCCAGTACTGGAATGGACGCGGACAATGAGCAGTTCTTC

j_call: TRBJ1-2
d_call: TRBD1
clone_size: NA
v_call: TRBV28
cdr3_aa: CASSLGTGGKNYGYTF
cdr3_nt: TGTGCCAGCAGTTTGGGGACAGGGGGCAAAAACTATGGCTACACCTTC

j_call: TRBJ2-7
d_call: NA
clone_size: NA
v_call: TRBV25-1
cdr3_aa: CASSESGNRYEQYF
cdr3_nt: TGTGCCAGCAGTGAATCAGGGAACCGCTACGAGCAGTACTTC

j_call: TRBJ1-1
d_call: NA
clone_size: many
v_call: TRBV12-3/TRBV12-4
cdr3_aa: CASGGRRLNTEAFF
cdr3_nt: TGTGCCAGCGGGGGCAGACGGTTGAACACTGAAGCTTTCTTT

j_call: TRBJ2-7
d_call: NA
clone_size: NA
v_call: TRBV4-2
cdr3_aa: CASSQEASARSYEQYF
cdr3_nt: TGTGCCAGCAGCCAAGAGGCTAGTGCCCGTTCCTACGAGCAGTACTTC

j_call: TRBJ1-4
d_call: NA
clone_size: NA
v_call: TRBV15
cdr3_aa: CATSRDRNLNEKLFF
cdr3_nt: TGTGCCACCAGCAGAGATCGGAATCTTAATGAAAAACTGTTTTTT

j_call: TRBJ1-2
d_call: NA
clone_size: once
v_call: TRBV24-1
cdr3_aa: CATSDGGLGYGYTF
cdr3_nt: TGTGCCACCAGTGATGGAGGGCTGGGGTATGGCTACACCTTC

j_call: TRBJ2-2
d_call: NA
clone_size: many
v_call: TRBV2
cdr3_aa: CASKGGLATGELFF
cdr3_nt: TGTGCCAGCAAGGGGGGATTAGCCACCGGGGAGCTGTTTTTT

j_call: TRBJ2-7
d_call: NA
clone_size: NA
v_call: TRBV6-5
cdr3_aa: CASSYPPSGEQYF
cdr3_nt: TGTGCCAGCAGTTACCCACCCTCGGGAGAGCAGTACTTC

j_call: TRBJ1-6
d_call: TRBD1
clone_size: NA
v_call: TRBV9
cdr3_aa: CASSIRGDRGAPLHF
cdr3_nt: TGTGCCAGCAGCATTAGAGGGGACAGGGGTGCACCCCTCCACTTT

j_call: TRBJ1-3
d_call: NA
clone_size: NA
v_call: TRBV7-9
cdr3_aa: CASSEAAGHNFRLVYF
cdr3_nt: TGTGCCAGCAGCGAAGCAGCCGGACATAATTTTCGTCTGGTATATTTT

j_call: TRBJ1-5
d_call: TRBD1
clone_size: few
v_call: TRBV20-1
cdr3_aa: CSARITGGDQPQHF
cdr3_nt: TGCAGTGCTAGAATAACAGGGGGTGATCAGCCCCAGCATTTT

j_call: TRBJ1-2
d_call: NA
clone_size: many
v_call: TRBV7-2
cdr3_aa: CASSPTTPGYTF
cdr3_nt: TGTGCCAGCAGCCCTACTACGCCCGGCTACACCTTC

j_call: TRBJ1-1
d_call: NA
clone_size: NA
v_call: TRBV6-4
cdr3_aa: CASSAQLGANTEAFF
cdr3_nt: TGTGCCAGCAGTGCCCAGCTCGGTGCGAACACTGAAGCTTTCTTT

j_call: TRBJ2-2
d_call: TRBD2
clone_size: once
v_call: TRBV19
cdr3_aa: CATTLGGGFTGELFF
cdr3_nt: TGTGCCACTACCCTCGGGGGAGGGTTCACCGGGGAGCTGTTTTTT

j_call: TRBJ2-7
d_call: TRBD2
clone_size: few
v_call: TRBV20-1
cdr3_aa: CSAPVLSGGQDEQYF
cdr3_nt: TGCAGTGCTCCGGTTTTGTCGGGGGGGCAGGACGAGCAGTACTTC

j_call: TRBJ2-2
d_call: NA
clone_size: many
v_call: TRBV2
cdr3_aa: CASRRENTGELFF
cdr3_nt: TGTGCCAGCAGACGGGAGAACACCGGGGAGCTGTTTTTT

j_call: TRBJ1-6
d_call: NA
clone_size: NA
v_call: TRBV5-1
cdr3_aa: CASSPTGPPNSPLHF
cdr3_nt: TGCGCCAGCAGCCCAACAGGGCCTCCTAATTCACCCCTCCACTTT

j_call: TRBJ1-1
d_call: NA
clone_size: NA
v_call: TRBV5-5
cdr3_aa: CASSFSGSHTEAFF
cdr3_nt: TGTGCCAGCAGCTTTTCGGGCTCGCACACTGAAGCTTTCTTT

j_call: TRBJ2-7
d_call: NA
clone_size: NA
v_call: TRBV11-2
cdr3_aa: CASSLEWSREQYF
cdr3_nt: TGTGCCAGCAGCTTAGAATGGTCTCGGGAGCAGTACTTC

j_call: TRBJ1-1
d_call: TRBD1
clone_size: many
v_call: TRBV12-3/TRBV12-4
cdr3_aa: CASSLTGLAEAFF
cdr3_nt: TGTGCCAGCAGTCTGACAGGGCTCGCTGAAGCTTTCTTT

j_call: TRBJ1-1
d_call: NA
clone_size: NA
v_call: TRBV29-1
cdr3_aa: CSVEQGASGATEAFF
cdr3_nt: TGCAGCGTTGAACAGGGCGCCTCGGGGGCCACTGAAGCTTTCTTT

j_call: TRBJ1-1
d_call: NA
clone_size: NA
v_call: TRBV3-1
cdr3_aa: CASSQGGVNTEAFF
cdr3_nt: TGTGCCAGCAGCCAAGGGGGCGTGAACACTGAAGCTTTCTTT